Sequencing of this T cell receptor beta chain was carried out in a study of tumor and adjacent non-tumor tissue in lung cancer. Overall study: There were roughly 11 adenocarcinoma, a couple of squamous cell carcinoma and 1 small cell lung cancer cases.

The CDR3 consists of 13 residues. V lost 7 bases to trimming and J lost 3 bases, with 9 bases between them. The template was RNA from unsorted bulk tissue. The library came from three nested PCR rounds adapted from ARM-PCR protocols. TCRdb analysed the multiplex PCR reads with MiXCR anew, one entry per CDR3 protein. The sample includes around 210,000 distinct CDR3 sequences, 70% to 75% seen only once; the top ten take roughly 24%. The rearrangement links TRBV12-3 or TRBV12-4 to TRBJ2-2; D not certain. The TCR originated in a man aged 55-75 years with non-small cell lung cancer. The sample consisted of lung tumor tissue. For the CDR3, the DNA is TGTGCCAGCACTTCCCGTTACACCGGGGAGCTGTTTTTT. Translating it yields CASTSRYTGELFF.